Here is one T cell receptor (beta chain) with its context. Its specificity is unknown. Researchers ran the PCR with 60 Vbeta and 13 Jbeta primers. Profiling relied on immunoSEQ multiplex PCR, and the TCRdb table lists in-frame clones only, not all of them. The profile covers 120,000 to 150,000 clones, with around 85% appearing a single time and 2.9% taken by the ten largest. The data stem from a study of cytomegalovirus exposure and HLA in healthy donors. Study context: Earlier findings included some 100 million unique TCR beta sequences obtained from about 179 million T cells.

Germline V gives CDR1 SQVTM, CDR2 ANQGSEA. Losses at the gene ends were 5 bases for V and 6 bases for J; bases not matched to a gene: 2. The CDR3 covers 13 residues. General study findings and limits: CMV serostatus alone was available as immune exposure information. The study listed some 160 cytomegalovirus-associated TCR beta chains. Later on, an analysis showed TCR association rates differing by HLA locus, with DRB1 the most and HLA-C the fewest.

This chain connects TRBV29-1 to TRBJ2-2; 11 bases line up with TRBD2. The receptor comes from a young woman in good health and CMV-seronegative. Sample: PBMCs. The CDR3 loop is CSVLAGGAGELFF. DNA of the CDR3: TGCAGCGTTCTAGCGGGGGGTGCCGGGGAGCTGTTTTTT.